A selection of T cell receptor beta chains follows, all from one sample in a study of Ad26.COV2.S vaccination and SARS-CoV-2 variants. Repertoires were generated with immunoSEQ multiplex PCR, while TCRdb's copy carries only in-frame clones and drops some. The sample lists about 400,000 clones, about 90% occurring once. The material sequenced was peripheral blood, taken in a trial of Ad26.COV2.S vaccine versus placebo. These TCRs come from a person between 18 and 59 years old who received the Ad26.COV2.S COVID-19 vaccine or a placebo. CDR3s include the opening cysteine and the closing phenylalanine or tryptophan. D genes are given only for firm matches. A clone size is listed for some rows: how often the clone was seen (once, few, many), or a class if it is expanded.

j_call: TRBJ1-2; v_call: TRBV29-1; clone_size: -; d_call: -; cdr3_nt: TGCAGCGTGGGTTTAGTTGGTCCTCTCTATGGCTACACCTTC; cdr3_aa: CSVGLVGPLYGYTF
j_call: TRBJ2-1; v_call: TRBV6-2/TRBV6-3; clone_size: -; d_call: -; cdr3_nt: TGTGCCAGCAGTTACGACCGAATGGGGCAGTTCTTC; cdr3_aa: CASSYDRMGQFF
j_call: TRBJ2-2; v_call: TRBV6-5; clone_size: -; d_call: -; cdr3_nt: TGTGCCATAGCAGGCGGTTGGGACACCGGGGAGCTGTTTTTT; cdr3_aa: CAIAGGWDTGELFF
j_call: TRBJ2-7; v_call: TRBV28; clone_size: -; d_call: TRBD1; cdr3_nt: TGTGCCAGCAGTTTATGGAGGGACAGGGCGGCTAACGAGCAGTACTTC; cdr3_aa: CASSLWRDRAANEQYF
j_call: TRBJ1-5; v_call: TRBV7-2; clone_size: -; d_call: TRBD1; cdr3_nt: TGTGCCAGCAGCTTTTCCGGGACAGCTTATAGCAATCAGCCCCAGCATTTT; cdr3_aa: CASSFSGTAYSNQPQHF
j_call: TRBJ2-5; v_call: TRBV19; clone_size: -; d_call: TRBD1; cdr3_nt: TGTGCCAGTAGTAGGGACAGACAAGAGACCCAGTACTTC; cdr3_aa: CASSRDRQETQYF
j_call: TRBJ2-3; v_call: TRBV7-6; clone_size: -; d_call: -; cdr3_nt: TGTGCCAGCAGCTCCTCCGGGCCATGGAAAGATACGCAGTATTTT; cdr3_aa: CASSSSGPWKDTQYF
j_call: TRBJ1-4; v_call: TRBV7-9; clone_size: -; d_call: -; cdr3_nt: TGTGCCAGCAGCTTAGCGGGAGAGGCCGAGCGAGAAAAACTGTTTTTT; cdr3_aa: CASSLAGEAEREKLFF
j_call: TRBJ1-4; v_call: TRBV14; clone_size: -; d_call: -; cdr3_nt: TGTGCCAGCAGCCCCCCGGGTGCAACTAATGAAAAACTGTTTTTT; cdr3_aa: CASSPPGATNEKLFF
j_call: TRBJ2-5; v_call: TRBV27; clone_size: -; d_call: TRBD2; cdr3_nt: TGTGCCAGCAGTTTATGGGGGAGCGGGGACCAAGAGACCCAGTACTTC; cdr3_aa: CASSLWGSGDQETQYF
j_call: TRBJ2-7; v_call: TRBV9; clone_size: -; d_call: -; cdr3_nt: TGTGCCAGCAGCGCAACCCGGGACGGACCCTACGAGCAGTACTTC; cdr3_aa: CASSATRDGPYEQYF
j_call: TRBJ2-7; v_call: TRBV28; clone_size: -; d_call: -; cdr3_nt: TGTGCCAGCGGCGCCAGCTACGAGCAGTACTTC; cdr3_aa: CASGASYEQYF
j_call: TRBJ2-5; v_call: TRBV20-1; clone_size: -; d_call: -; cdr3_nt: TGCAGTGGTTCTCACCAAGAGACCCAGTACTTC; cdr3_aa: CSGSHQETQYF
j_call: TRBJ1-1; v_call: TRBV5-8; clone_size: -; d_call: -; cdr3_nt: TGTGCCAGCAGCTTGGGTGCGGACACTGAAGCTTTCTTT; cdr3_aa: CASSLGADTEAFF
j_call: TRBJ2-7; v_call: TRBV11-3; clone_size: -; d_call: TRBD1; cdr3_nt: TGTGCCAGCAGCTTAGACGGGGACAGAGGGCCTTACGAGCAGTACTTC; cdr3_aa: CASSLDGDRGPYEQYF
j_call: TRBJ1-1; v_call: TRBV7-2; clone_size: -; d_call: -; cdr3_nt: TGTGCCAGCAGCTTATTCGGGGGGCTGGGGAACACTGAAGCTTTCTTT; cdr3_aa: CASSLFGGLGNTEAFF
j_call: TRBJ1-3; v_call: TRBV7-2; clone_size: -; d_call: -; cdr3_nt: TGTGCCAGCCGGGGGGGATCTGGAAACACCATATATTTT; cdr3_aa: CASRGGSGNTIYF
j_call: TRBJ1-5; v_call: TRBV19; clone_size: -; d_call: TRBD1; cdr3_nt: TGTGCCAGTAGTCAGGGGACAGGGAATCAGCCCCAGCATTTT; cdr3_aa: CASSQGTGNQPQHF
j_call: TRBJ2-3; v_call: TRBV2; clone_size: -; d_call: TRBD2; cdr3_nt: TGTGCCAGCAGTGTTCCCAGCGGGGGGGGAGAAGATACGCAGTATTTT; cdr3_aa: CASSVPSGGGEDTQYF
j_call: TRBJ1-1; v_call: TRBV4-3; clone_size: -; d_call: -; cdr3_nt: TGCGCCAGCAGCCAAGAATATTACGGGAACACTGAAGCTTTCTTT; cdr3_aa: CASSQEYYGNTEAFF
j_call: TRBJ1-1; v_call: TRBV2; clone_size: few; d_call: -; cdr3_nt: TGTGCCAGCAGTGACCACGGCCGAACGGCTTTCTTT; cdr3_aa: CASSDHGRTAFF
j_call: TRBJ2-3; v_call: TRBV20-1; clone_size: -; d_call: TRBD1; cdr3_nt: TGCAGTGCTAGTGGTGGGACAGGGTTTGGAGATACGCAGTATTTT; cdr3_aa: CSASGGTGFGDTQYF
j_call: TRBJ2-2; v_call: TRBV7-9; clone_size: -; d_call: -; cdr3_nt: TGTGCCAGCAGCTTATCGGTCAGTTACACCGGGGAGCTGTTTTTT; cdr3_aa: CASSLSVSYTGELFF
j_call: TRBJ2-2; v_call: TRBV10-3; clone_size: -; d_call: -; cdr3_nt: TGTGCCATCAGTGACAGGTCGAACACCGGGGAGCTGTTTTTT; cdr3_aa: CAISDRSNTGELFF
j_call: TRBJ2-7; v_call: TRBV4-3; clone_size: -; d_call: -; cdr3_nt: TGCGCCAGCAGCCAAGACCCGAGGGGATACGAGCAGTACTTC; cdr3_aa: CASSQDPRGYEQYF
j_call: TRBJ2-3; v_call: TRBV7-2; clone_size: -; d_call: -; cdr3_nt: TGTGCCAGCAGCTTATTAACTAGCACAGATACGCAGTATTTT; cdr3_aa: CASSLLTSTDTQYF
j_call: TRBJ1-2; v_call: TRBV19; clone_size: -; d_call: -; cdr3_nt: TGTGCCAGTAGTTGGTCGAACTATGGCTACACCTTC; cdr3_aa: CASSWSNYGYTF
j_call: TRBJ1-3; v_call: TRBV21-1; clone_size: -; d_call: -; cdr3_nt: TGTGCCAGCAGCAGCACCGGACAGGGGGCGATCTCTGGAAACACCATATATTTT; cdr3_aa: CASSSTGQGAISGNTIYF
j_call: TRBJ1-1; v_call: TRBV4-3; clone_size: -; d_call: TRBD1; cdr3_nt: TGCGCCAGCAGCCCCCACTACCGCGGGACAGATGAAGCTTTCTTT; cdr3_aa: CASSPHYRGTDEAFF
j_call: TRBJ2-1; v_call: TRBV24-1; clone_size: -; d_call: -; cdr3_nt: TGTGCCACCAGTGCCTTAGGAGGGTACAATGAGCAGTTCTTC; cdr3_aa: CATSALGGYNEQFF
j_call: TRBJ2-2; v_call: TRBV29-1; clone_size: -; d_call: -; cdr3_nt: TGCAGCGTTGAAGATAGGGGGGGAATTATGACCGGGGAGCTGTTTTTT; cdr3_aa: CSVEDRGGIMTGELFF
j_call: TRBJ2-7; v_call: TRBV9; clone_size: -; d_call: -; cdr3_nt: TGTGCCAGCAGCCCCGGGCCAAGGGGCGAGCAGTACTTC; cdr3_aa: CASSPGPRGEQYF
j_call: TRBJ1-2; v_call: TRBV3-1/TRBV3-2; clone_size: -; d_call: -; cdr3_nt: TGTGCCAGCAGCCATGGTCAGAACGGCTACACCTTC; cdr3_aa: CASSHGQNGYTF
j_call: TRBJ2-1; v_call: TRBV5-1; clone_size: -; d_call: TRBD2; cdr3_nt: TGCGCCAGCAGCGACAGCGGGGGGGCCTACAATGAGCAGTTCTTC; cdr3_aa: CASSDSGGAYNEQFF
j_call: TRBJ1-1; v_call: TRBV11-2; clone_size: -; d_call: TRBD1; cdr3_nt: TGTGCCAGCAGCTACCGACAGGGTCAGACCACTGAAGCTTTCTTT; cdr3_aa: CASSYRQGQTTEAFF
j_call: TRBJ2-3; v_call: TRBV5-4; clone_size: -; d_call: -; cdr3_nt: TGTGCCAGCAGCTTGGGAGGGGGGTCAGATACGCAGTATTTT; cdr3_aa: CASSLGGGSDTQYF
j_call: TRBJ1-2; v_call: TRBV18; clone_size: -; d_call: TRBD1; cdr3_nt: TGTGCCAGCTCACCAAATCAAGGGGGCATGTTTGGCTACACCTTC; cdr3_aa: CASSPNQGGMFGYTF
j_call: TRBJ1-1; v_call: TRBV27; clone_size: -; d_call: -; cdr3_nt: TGTGCCAGCAGTGTGAACACGGGAAACACTGAAGCTTTCTTT; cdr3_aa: CASSVNTGNTEAFF
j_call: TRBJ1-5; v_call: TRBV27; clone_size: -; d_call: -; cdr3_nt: TGTGCCAGCAGCCCCCGGGACACCTATCAGCCCCAGCATTTT; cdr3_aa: CASSPRDTYQPQHF